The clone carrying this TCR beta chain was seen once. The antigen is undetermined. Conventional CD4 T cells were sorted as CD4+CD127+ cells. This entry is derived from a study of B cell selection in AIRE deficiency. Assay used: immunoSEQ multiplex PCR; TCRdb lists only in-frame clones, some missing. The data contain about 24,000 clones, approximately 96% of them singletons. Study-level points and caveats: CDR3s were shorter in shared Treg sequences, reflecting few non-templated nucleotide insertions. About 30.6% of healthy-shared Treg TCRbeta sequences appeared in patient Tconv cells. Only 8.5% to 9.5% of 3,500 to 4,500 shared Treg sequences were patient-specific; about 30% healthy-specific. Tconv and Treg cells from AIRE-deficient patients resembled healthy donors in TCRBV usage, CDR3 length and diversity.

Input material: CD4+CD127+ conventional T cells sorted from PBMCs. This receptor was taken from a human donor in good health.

Here the CDR3 reads CASTSLVDTDTQYF. The CDR3 DNA sequence: TGTGCCAGCACCAGTCTAGTAGACACAGATACGCAGTATTTT. The rearrangement joins TRBV9 to TRBJ2-3, with D unresolved. Germline values: CDR1 SGDLS, CDR2 YYNGEE. V was shortened by 6 bases and J by 2 bases, with 13 bases between the two germline ends. The CDR3 extends over 14 amino acids.